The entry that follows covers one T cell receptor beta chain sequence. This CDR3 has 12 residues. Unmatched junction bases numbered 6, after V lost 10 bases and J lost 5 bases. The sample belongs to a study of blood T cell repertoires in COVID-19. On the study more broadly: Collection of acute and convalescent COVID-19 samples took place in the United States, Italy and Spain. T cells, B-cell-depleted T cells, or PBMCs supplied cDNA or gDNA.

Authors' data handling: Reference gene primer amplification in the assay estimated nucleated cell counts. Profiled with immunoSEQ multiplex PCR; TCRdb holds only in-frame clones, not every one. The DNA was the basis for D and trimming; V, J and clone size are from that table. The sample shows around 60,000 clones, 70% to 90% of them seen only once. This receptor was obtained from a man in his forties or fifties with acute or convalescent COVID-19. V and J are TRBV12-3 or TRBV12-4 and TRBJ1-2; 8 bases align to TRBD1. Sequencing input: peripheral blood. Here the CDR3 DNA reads TGTGCCATCCAGACAGGGGTGTATGGCTACACCTTC. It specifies CAIQTGVYGYTF.